The 6 T cell receptor beta chains reported below all come from one sample, sequenced in a study of T cells in Graves' hyperthyroidism and ophthalmopathy. The CDR3 regions of TCR beta were amplified from RNA transcripts. HTBI primers drove first-round RT-PCR of the TCR CDR3. TCRdb re-called the multiplex PCR reads through MiXCR, storing one row per CDR3 protein. The sample includes approximately 640,000 distinct CDR3 sequences, 15% to 20% of them seen just once. The specimen was blood. These receptors all come from a woman in her twenties or thirties with Graves' hyperthyroidism.

This clonotype was seen repeatedly, ten times or more. This chain joins TRBV7-2 and TRBJ2-7; D remains ambiguous. The ends were cut back, 8 bases at V and 2 bases at J, with 10 bases in the middle. CDR1 SGHTA and CDR2 FQGNSA come from the germline V gene. CDR3 length: 12 residues. CDR3 in amino acids: CASAMSPYEQYF. For the CDR3, the DNA is TGTGCCAGCGCTATGAGTCCCTACGAGCAGTACTTC.

In this sample, this clonotype turned up many times. The chain has TRBV18 and TRBJ2-1, with a weak D call TRBD2 (5 bases). V was clipped by 5 bases and J by 5 bases, with 10 bases between them. Germline CDR1 KGHSH, CDR2 LQKENI. This CDR3 is built from 13 residues. The chain's CDR3 is CASSGGQNNEQFF. As DNA, the CDR3 is TGTGCCAGCTCAGGCGGGCAAAACAATGAGCAGTTCTTC.

This clonotype was counted many times. The genes are TRBV18 and TRBJ1-2; D unresolved. This CDR3 is 11 amino acids long. V was clipped by 6 bases and J by 6 bases, with 8 bases between them. CDR1 KGHSH and CDR2 LQKENI come from the germline V gene. The CDR3 DNA sequence: TGTGCCAGCTCCCGATCGGATGGCTACACCTTC. It codes for CASSRSDGYTF.

This clonotype was detected many times. The chain employs TRBV28 and TRBJ1-5, with TRBD1 as a possible D gene (5 bases). The CDR3 covers 12 residues. Germline V gene sequence: CDR1 MDHEN, CDR2 SYDVKM. V dropped 7 bases and J dropped 4 bases, with 8 bases sitting between them. The CDR3 spells CASTWGNQPQHF. CDR3 DNA sequence: TGTGCCAGCACCTGGGGGAATCAGCCCCAGCATTTT.

V is TRBV15 and J is TRBJ2-3, with D tentatively TRBD2 (6 bases). The V gene's germline CDR1 is LNHNV and CDR2 YYDKDF (reference sequence). V dropped 1 base and J dropped 4 bases, with 15 bases sitting between them. The CDR3 consists of 16 residues. CDR3 in amino acids: CATSRGRGRSADTQYF. The DNA for the CDR3 is TGTGCCACCAGCAGAGGTCGGGGGAGGAGCGCAGATACGCAGTATTTT.

The sample holds a few counts of this clonotype. This could be a read error, since a much larger clone is one nucleotide away. The chain combines TRBV7-9 with TRBJ2-7; no firm D call. The CDR3 covers 13 residues. CDR1 is SEHNR, CDR2 FQNEAQ, per germline (reference sequence). V shed 5 bases and J shed 2 bases, with 10 bases lying between them. DNA for the CDR3: TGTGCCAGCAGCCTTTCAAATACCTACGAGCAGTACTTC. Its protein product is CASSLSNTYEQYF. Full variable domain (outside the CDR3, taken from reference TRBV7-9 and TRBJ2-7): DTGVSQNPRHKITKRGQNVTFRCDPISEHNRLYWYRQTLGQGPEFLTYFQNEAQLEKSRLLSDRFSAERPKGSFSTLEIQRTEQGDSAMYLCASSLSNTYEQYFGPGTRLTVT.